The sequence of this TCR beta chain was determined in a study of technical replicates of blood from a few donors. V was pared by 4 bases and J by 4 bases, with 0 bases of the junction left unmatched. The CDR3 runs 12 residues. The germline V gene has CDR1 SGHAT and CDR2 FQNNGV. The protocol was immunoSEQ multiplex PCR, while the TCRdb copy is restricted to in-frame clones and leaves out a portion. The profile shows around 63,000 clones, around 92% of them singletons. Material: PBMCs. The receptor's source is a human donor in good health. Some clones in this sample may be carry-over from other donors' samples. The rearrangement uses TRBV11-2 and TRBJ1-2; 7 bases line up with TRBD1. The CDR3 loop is CASSSGGYGYTF. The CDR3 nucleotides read TGTGCCAGCAGCTCAGGGGGCTATGGCTACACCTTC.